This T cell receptor beta chain originates from a study of blood T cell repertoires in COVID-19. Study background: The United States, Italy and Spain supplied acute and convalescent COVID-19 samples.

Ages ranged from about 18 to 89 years, with residence in approximately 23 US areas. Donors were grouped by their self-reported clinical history. Some clones are missing from TCRdb's copy, which holds only in-frame ones; the method was immunoSEQ multiplex PCR. The repertoire holds 300,000 or so clones, with 65% to 90% as singletons. This clone showed up just once. Sequenced: PBMCs or T cells enriched from blood (not recorded which). The TCR sequence derives from a woman in her 40s with acute COVID-19.

The CDR3, as DNA: TGTGCCAGCAGCCCCCAGCGGGGCCGGCCGGACAGTCTTTATAGCAATCAGCCCCAGCATTTT. Its protein product is CASSPQRGRPDSLYSNQPQHF. The chain links TRBV4-2 to TRBJ1-5; possible D gene TRBD1, 6 bases. Germline lookup yields CDR1 LGHNA and CDR2 YNFKEQ. The CDR3 totals 21 residues. The V and J ends lost 4 bases and 0 bases respectively, with 28 bases between them.